This TCR beta chain was sequenced in a study of lymphopenia after photon versus proton radiotherapy (dated by TCRdb to the late 2010s). About the full investigation: In patients with gastrointestinal tumors who developed high-grade lymphopenia, the study compared the immunological effects of photon radiation therapy with those of proton radiation therapy. The goal of the study was to describe how the two radiation modalities differ in their effects on the immune system. The cohort included 15 to 20 patients with gastrointestinal tumors who developed lymphopenia after receiving either photon or proton therapy. The study at large found these results: Among patients across the cohort who died, overall survival time showed an inverse correlation with a larger post-nadir drop in TCR diversity. The authors looked at the survival association only in patients who died, and they framed better survival with proton therapy as a possibility rather than a demonstrated result. After the lymphocyte count nadir, oligoclonal expansion, especially of CD8+ Temra cells, was observed in photon-treated repertoires, and the drop in diversity was driven by this expansion. Proton-treated patients stayed relatively stable during treatment, while photon-treated patients lost naive T cells and TCR diversity and gained effector/memory populations.

Library prep was done by the immunoSEQ multiplex PCR assay. T cell repertoires were profiled with deep sequencing of rearranged TCR beta loci together with multiparametric flow cytometry. The immuneACCESS repertoire file appears here via TCRdb, limited to in-frame rearrangements. These files lack a portion of the clones; in checked studies, under half of the deficit traces to unresolved V genes, and the cause of the others is not known. In this sample the table shows approximately 170,000 clones, around nine tenths of which occur a single time. Of the sample, approximately 4.7% falls within the top ten clones. As concerns this clone: Its target antigen remains unknown. Per-base qualities were not stored, and no clone one base away is much larger.

CDR1 SQVTM and CDR2 ANQGSEA are derived from the germline V gene. The CDR3 runs 11 amino acids, cysteine and phenylalanine included. The entry retains the CDR3 DNA only, 33 bases that are in frame from base 1. The V end loses 7 bases and the J end loses 8 bases, and a stretch of 13 bases separates them. In this chain, TRBV29-1 is recombined with TRBJ2-3; a weak D assignment points to TRBD2 (6 bases agree). Sequenced here: peripheral blood, sampled from a patient treated with photon-based radiotherapy. The sequence was collected from a man aged 45 to 65 with gastric cancer. CDR3 sequence: CSAHDGGTQYF. The bases are TGCAGCGCTCACGACGGGGGTACGCAGTATTTT.